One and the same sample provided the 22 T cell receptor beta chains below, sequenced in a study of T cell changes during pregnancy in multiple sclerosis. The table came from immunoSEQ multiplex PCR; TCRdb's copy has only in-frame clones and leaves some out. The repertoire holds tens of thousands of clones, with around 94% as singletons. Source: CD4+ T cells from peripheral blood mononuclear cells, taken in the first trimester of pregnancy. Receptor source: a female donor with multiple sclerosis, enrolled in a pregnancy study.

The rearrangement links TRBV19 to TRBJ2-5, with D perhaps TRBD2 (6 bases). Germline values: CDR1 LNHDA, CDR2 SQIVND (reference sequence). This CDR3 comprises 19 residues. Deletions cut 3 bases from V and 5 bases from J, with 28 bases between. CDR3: CASSIGLTAGTLTSETQYF. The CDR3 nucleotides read TGTGCCAGTAGTATTGGTCTCACGGCGGGAACCTTAACCAGCGAGACCCAGTACTTC.

The CDR3 bases are TGTGCCAGCAGTGAAGGGGGACGGACGGGAGGTACCTATGGCTACACCTTC. Translating gives CASSEGGRTGGTYGYTF. The gene calls are TRBV2 and TRBJ1-2; maybe TRBD1 (5 bases). Germline CDR1 and CDR2: SNHLY and FYNNEI. With 1 base removed from V and 4 bases from J, the gap between germline ends came to 19 bases. The CDR3 has 17 amino acids.

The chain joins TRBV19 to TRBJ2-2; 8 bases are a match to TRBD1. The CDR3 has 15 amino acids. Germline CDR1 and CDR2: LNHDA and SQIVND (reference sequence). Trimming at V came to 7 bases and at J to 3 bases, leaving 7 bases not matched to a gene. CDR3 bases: TGTGCCAGTAACCCTCAGGGGGCTTACACCGGGGAGCTGTTTTTT. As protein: CASNPQGAYTGELFF. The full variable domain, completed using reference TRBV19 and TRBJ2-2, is DGGITQSPKYLFRKEGQNVTLSCEQNLNHDAMYWYRQDPGQGLRLIYYSQIVNDFQKGDIAEGYSVSREKKESFPLTVTSAQKNPTAFYLCASNPQGAYTGELFFGEGSRLTVL.

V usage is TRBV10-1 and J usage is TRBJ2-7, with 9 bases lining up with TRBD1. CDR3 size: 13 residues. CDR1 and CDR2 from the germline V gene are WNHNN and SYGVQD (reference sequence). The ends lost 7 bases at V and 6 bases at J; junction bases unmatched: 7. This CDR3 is CASTPGTGFEQYF. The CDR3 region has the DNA TGCGCCAGCACCCCCGGGACAGGGTTCGAGCAGTACTTC.

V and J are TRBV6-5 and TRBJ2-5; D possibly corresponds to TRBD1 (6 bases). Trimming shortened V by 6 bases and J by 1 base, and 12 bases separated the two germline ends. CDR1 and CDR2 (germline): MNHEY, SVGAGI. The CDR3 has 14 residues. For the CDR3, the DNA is TGTGCCAGCAGGTCACAGGGAAGCCAAGAGACCCAGTACTTC. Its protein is CASRSQGSQETQYF.

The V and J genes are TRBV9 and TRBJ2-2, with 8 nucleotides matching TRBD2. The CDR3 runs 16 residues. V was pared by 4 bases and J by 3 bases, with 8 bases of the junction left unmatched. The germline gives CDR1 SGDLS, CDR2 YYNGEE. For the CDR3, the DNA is TGTGCCAGCAGCAAAAGACTAGCGACGGACACCGGGGAGCTGTTTTTT. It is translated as CASSKRLATDTGELFF.

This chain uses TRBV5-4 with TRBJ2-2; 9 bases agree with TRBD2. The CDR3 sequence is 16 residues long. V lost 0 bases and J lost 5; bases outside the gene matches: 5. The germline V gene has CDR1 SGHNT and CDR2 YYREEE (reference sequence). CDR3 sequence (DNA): TGTGCCAGCAGCTTGGAGCGGGGGGCGGAGACCGGGGAGCTGTTTTTT. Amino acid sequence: CASSLERGAETGELFF.

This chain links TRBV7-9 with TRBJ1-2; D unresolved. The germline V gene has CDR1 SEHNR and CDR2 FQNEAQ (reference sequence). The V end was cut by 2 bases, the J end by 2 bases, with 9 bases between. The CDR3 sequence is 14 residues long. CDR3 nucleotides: TGTGCCAGCAGCTTAAAGAGACTCAACTATGGCTACACCTTC. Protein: CASSLKRLNYGYTF.

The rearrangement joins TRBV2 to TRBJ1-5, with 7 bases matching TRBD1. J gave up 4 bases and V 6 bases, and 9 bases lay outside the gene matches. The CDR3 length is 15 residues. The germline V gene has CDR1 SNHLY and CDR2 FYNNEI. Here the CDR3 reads CASRGLGQSNQPQHF. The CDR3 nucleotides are TGTGCCAGCAGGGGCCTGGGACAGTCAAATCAGCCCCAGCATTTT.

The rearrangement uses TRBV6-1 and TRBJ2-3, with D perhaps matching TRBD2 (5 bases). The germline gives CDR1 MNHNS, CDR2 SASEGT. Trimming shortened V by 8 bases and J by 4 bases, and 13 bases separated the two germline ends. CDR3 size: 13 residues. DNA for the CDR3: TGTGCCAGCGCAAGGAGGACCTCAGATACGCAGTATTTT. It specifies CASARRTSDTQYF.

Here the CDR3 DNA reads TGTGCCATCAGTGAGTCTGGACACCATGTGGGGTCTGAAGCTTTCTTT. As protein: CAISESGHHVGSEAFF. V is TRBV10-3 and J is TRBJ1-1; TRBD1 is a possible D gene (5 bases). Trimming took off 0 bases at V and 6 bases at J, with 17 bases between the two ends. The CDR3 is made up of 16 amino acids. From germline, CDR1 is ENHRY and CDR2 SYGVKD.

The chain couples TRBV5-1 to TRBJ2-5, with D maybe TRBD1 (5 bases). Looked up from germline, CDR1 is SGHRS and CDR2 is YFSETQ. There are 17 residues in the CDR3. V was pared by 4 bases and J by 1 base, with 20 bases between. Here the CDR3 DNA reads TGCGCCAGCAGCGAAGGGGCACTTAGGATAATCCAAGAGACCCAGTACTTC. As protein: CASSEGALRIIQETQYF. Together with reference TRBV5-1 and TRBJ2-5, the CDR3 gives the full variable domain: KAGVTQTPRYLIKTRGQQVTLSCSPISGHRSVSWYQQTPGQGLQFLFEYFSETQRNKGNFPGRFSGRQFSNSRSEMNVSTLELGDSALYLCASSEGALRIIQETQYFGPGTRLLVL.

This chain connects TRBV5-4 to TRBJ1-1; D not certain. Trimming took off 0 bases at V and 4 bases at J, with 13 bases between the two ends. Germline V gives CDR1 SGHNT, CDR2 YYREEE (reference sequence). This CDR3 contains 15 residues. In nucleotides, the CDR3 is TGTGCCAGCAGCTTGGCCTATGGAGAGGCCACTGAAGCTTTCTTT. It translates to CASSLAYGEATEAFF.

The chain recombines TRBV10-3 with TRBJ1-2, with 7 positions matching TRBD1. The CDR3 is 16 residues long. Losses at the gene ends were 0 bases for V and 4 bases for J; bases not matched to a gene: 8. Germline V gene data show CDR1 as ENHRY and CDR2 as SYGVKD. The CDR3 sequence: CAISESTQGLTYGYTF. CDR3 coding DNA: TGTGCCATCAGTGAGTCGACACAGGGGCTCACCTATGGCTACACCTTC.

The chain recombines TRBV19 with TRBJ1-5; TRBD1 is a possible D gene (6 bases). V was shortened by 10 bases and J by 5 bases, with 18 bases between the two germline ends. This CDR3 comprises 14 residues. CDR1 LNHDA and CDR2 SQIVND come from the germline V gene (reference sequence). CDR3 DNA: TGTGCCACTCGCTCAGGGGACGGGGATCAGCCCCAGCATTTT. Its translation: CATRSGDGDQPQHF.

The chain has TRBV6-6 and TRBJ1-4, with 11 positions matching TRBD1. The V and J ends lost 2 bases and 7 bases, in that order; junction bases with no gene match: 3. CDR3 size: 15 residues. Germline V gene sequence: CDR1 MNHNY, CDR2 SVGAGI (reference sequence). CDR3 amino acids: CASSYGQGAGEKLFF. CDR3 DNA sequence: TGTGCCAGCAGTTACGGACAGGGGGCAGGTGAAAAACTGTTTTTT.

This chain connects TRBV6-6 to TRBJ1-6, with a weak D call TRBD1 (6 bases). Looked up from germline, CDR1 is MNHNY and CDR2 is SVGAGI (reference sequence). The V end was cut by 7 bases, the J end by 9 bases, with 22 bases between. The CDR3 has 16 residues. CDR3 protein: CASTPARQGKVSPLHF. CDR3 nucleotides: TGTGCCAGCACCCCCGCTAGGCAGGGGAAGGTTTCACCCCTCCACTTT.

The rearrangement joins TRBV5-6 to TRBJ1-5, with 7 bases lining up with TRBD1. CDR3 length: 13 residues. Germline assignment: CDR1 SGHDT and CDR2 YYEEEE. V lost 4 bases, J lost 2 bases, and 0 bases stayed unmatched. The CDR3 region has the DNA TGTGCCAGCAGCGGGACAGGCAATCAGCCCCAGCATTTT. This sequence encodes CASSGTGNQPQHF.

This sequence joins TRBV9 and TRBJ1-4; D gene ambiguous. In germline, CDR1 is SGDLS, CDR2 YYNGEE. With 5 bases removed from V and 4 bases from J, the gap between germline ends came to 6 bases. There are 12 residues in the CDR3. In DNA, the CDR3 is TGTGCCAGCAGTACAGATAATGAAAAACTGTTTTTT. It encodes CASSTDNEKLFF.

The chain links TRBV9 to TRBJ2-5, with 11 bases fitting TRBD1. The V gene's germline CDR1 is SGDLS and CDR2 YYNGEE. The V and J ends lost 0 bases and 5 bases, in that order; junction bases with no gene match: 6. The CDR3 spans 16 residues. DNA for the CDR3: TGTGCCAGCAGCGTAGGGGGACAGGGGGGTTTCGAGACCCAGTACTTC. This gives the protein CASSVGGQGGFETQYF.

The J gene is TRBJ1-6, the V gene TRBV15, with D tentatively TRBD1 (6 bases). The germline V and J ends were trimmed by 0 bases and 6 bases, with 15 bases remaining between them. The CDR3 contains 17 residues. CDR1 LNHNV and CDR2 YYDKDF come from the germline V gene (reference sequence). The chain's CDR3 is CATSRDPAGASNSPLHF. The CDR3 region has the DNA TGTGCCACCAGCAGAGATCCCGCAGGGGCCAGTAATTCACCCCTCCACTTT.

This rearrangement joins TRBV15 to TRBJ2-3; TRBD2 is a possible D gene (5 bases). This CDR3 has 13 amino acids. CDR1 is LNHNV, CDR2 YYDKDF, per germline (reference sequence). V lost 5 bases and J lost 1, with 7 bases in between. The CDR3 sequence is CATSWRGTDTQYF. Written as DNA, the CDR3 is TGTGCCACCAGCTGGCGGGGCACAGATACGCAGTATTTT.